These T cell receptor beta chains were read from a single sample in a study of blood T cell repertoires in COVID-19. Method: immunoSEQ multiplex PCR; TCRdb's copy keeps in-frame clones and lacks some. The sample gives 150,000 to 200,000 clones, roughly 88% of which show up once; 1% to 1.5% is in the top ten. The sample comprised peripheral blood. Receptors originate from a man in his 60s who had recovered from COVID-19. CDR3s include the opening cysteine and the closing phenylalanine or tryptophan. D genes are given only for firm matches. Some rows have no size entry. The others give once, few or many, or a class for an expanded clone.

CTSSLDRRGQISYEQYF TGCACCAGCAGCCTCGACCGGAGGGGACAGATCTCCTACGAGCAGTACTTC NA NA 17 TRBJ2-7 TRBV1
CASSYFASGEEQYF TGTGCCAGCAGTTACTTCGCTTCGGGGGAGGAGCAGTACTTC NA NA 14 TRBJ2-7 TRBV6-2/TRBV6-3
CASGLARGGQGEETQYF TGTGCTAGTGGTTTGGCCCGAGGGGGCCAGGGGGAAGAGACCCAGTACTTC NA TRBD1 17 TRBJ2-5 TRBV12-5
CASSLGAEQTRGYTF TGTGCCAGCAGCTTAGGTGCGGAGCAGACGAGAGGCTACACCTTC NA NA 15 TRBJ1-2 TRBV7-9
CSAQPGDEQYF TGCAGTGCTCAACCAGGGGACGAGCAGTACTTC NA NA 11 TRBJ2-7 TRBV20-1
CSVVARGKNTEAFF TGCAGCGTTGTCGCGCGGGGGAAGAACACTGAAGCTTTCTTT NA NA 14 TRBJ1-1 TRBV29-1
CASSRDRESYGGYTF TGTGCCAGCAGCAGGGACAGGGAGAGTTACGGGGGCTACACCTTC NA TRBD1 15 TRBJ1-2 TRBV5-6
CASSIFAGVQETQYF TGTGCCAGTAGTATATTTGCGGGGGTCCAAGAGACCCAGTACTTC NA TRBD2 15 TRBJ2-5 TRBV19
CASSGTGVHQPQHF TGTGCCAGCAGCGGGACAGGGGTTCATCAGCCCCAGCATTTT NA TRBD1 14 TRBJ1-5 TRBV2
CASRSTVTANTEAFF TGTGCCAGCAGATCAACCGTGACAGCGAACACTGAAGCTTTCTTT few NA 15 TRBJ1-1 TRBV27
CASSVEAGAGNTIYF TGTGCCAGCAGCGTAGAGGCAGGGGCAGGAAACACCATATATTTT NA NA 15 TRBJ1-3 TRBV9
CASSGKRGSSYNEQFF TGTGCCAGCAGCGGCAAGCGGGGGAGCTCCTACAATGAGCAGTTCTTC NA TRBD2 16 TRBJ2-1 TRBV7-9
CASSRQGLAEETQYF TGTGCCAGCAGCCGCCAGGGACTAGCGGAAGAGACCCAGTACTTC many TRBD2 15 TRBJ2-5 TRBV7-2
CASGGSTGELFF TGTGCCAGTGGGGGGAGCACCGGGGAGCTGTTTTTT NA NA 12 TRBJ2-2 TRBV3-1/TRBV3-2
CASSLGGTGRYNEQFF TGTGCCAGCAGCTTAGGAGGGACAGGGAGATACAATGAGCAGTTCTTC NA TRBD1 16 TRBJ2-1 TRBV7-9
CASSTGFSGELFF TGTGCCAGCAGTACAGGGTTCAGCGGGGAGCTGTTTTTT NA NA 13 TRBJ2-2 TRBV2
CASSLQGAENNEQFF TGCGCCAGCAGCTTGCAGGGGGCGGAAAACAATGAGCAGTTCTTC NA TRBD1 15 TRBJ2-1 TRBV5-1
CSVEDRGQGYTF TGCAGCGTTGAAGACAGGGGGCAAGGCTACACCTTC NA TRBD1 12 TRBJ1-2 TRBV29-1
CASSEYGSSYEQYF TGTGCCAGCAGTGAATACGGGAGCTCCTACGAGCAGTACTTC NA NA 14 TRBJ2-7 TRBV25-1
CASTNPGRYGYTF TGTGCCAGCACCAACCCGGGGAGATATGGCTACACCTTC NA NA 13 TRBJ1-2 TRBV28
CASSPGQGINEAFF TGTGCCAGCAGCCCGGGACAGGGGATTAATGAAGCTTTCTTT NA TRBD1 14 TRBJ1-1 TRBV7-3
CASSAAGNTEAFF TGCGCCAGCAGCGCCGCAGGGAACACTGAAGCTTTCTTT NA NA 13 TRBJ1-1 TRBV5-1
CASMSSYEQYF TGTGCCAGCATGAGCTCCTACGAGCAGTACTTC NA NA 11 TRBJ2-7 TRBV21-1
CASSLGSGAQETQYF TGCGCCAGCAGCTTGGGATCAGGGGCCCAAGAGACCCAGTACTTC NA NA 15 TRBJ2-5 TRBV5-1
CAWSPRQDSVYGYTF TGTGCCTGGAGTCCACGACAGGATTCAGTCTATGGCTACACCTTC NA NA 15 TRBJ1-2 TRBV30
CASSLFQGNTQYF TGTGCCAGCAGTTTATTTCAGGGTAATACGCAGTATTTT NA NA 13 TRBJ2-3 TRBV27
CASSPAPQDQPQHF TGTGCCAGCTCACCAGCCCCCCAGGATCAGCCCCAGCATTTT NA NA 14 TRBJ1-5 TRBV18
CASSHPDSLNTIYF TGTGCCAGCAGCCACCCCGACAGCCTAAACACCATATATTTT NA NA 14 TRBJ1-3 TRBV28
CASSVSSGNTIYF TGTGCCAGCAGCGTATCGTCTGGAAACACCATATATTTT NA NA 13 TRBJ1-3 TRBV9
CASSERLAGGTQETQYF TGTGCCAGCAGTGAACGGCTAGCGGGGGGGACCCAAGAGACCCAGTACTTC once TRBD2 17 TRBJ2-5 TRBV2
CASSPGGQGIHEQYF TGTGCCAGCAGCCCCGGGGGACAGGGGATACACGAGCAGTACTTC NA TRBD1 15 TRBJ2-7 TRBV11-3
CASRTGGRPIRRPEAFF TGTGCCAGCAGGACAGGGGGGCGTCCCATCAGGCGCCCTGAAGCTTTCTTT NA NA 17 TRBJ1-1 TRBV21-1
CASSTLTSGGTDTQYF TGTGCCAGTAGTACCCTGACTAGCGGGGGAACAGATACGCAGTATTTT once TRBD2 16 TRBJ2-3 TRBV19
CASSQVGGGAYNEQFF TGTGCCAGCAGCCAAGTGGGCGGGGGGGCCTACAATGAGCAGTTCTTC NA TRBD2 16 TRBJ2-1 TRBV3-1/TRBV3-2
CASSTGTDNQPQHF TGCGCCAGCAGCACCGGGACAGACAATCAGCCCCAGCATTTT NA TRBD1 14 TRBJ1-5 TRBV5-1